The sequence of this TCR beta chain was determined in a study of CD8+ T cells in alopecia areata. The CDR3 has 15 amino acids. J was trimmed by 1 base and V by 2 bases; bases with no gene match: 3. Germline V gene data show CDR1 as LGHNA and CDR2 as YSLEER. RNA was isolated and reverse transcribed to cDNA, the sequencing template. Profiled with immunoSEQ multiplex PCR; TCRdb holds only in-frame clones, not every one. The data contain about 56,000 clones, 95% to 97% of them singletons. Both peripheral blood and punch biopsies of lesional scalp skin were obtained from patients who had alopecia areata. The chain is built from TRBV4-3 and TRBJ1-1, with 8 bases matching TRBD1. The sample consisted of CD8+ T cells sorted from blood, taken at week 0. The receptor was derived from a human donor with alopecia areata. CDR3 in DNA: TGCGCCAGCAGCCAATTAGACAGGGGGAACACTGAAGCTTTCTTT. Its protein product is CASSQLDRGNTEAFF.